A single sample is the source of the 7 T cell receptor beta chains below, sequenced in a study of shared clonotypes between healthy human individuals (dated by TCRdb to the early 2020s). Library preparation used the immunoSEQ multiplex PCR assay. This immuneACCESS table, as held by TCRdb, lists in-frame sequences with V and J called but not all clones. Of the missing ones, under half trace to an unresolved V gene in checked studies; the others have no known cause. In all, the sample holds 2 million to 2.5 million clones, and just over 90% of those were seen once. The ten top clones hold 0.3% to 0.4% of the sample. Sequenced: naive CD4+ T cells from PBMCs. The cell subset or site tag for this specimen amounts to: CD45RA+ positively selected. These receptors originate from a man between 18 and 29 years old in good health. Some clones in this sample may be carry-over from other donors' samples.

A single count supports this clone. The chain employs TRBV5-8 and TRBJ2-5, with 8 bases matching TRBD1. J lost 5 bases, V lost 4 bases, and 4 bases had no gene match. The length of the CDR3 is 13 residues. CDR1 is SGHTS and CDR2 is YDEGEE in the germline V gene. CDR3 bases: TGTGCCAGCAGCCGGACAGGGATCGAGACCCAGTACTTC. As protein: CASSRTGIETQYF.

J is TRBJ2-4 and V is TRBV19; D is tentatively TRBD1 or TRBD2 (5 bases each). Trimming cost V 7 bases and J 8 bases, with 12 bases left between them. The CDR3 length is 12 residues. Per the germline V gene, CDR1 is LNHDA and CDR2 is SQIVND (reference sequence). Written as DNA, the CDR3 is TGTGCCAGTAAAGGCTGGGACGACATTCAGTACTTC. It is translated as CASKGWDDIQYF. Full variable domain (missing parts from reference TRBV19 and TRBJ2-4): DGGITQSPKYLFRKEGQNVTLSCEQNLNHDAMYWYRQDPGQGLRLIYYSQIVNDFQKGDIAEGYSVSREKKESFPLTVTSAQKNPTAFYLCASKGWDDIQYFGAGTRLSVL.

CDR3 bases: TGTGCCAGCAGACGGACAGTTAATAGCAATCAGCCCCAGCATTTT. This encodes CASRRTVNSNQPQHF. The chain combines TRBV6-1 with TRBJ1-5; possible D gene TRBD1, 6 bases. Germline V gives CDR1 MNHNS, CDR2 SASEGT. Trimming cost V 6 bases and J 0 bases, with 12 bases left between them. The CDR3 loop spans 15 amino acids.

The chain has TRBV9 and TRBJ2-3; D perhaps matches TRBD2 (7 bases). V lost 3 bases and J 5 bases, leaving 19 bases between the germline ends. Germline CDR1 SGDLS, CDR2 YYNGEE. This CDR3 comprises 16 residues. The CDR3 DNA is TGTGCCAGCAGCGCTCCCCCTGGGGGGGCTAAAGATACGCAGTATTTT. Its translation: CASSAPPGGAKDTQYF.

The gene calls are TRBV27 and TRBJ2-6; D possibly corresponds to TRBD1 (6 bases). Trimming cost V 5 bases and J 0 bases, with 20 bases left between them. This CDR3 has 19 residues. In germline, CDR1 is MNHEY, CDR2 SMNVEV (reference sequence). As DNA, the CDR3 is TGTGCCAGCAGTACCCGATTACAGGGTCCCCCCTCTGGGGCCAACGTCCTGACTTTC. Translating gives CASSTRLQGPPSGANVLTF.

The CDR3 nucleotides are TGTGCCAGCAGTTACTCGGGCGGGAGGGCCACCAATGAGCAGTTCTTC. Translating it yields CASSYSGGRATNEQFF. V is TRBV6-5 and J is TRBJ2-1; 9 positions agree with TRBD2. The CDR3 extends over 16 amino acids. Germline V gene sequence: CDR1 MNHEY, CDR2 SVGAGI. Trimming removed 0 bases from V and 6 bases from J; junction bases left unmatched: 6.

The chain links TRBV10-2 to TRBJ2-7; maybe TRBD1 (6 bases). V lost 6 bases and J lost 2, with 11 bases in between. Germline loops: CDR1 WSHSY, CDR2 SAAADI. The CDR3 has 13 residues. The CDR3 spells CASRDRITYEQYF. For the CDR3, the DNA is TGCGCCAGCAGGGACAGAATTACCTACGAGCAGTACTTC.